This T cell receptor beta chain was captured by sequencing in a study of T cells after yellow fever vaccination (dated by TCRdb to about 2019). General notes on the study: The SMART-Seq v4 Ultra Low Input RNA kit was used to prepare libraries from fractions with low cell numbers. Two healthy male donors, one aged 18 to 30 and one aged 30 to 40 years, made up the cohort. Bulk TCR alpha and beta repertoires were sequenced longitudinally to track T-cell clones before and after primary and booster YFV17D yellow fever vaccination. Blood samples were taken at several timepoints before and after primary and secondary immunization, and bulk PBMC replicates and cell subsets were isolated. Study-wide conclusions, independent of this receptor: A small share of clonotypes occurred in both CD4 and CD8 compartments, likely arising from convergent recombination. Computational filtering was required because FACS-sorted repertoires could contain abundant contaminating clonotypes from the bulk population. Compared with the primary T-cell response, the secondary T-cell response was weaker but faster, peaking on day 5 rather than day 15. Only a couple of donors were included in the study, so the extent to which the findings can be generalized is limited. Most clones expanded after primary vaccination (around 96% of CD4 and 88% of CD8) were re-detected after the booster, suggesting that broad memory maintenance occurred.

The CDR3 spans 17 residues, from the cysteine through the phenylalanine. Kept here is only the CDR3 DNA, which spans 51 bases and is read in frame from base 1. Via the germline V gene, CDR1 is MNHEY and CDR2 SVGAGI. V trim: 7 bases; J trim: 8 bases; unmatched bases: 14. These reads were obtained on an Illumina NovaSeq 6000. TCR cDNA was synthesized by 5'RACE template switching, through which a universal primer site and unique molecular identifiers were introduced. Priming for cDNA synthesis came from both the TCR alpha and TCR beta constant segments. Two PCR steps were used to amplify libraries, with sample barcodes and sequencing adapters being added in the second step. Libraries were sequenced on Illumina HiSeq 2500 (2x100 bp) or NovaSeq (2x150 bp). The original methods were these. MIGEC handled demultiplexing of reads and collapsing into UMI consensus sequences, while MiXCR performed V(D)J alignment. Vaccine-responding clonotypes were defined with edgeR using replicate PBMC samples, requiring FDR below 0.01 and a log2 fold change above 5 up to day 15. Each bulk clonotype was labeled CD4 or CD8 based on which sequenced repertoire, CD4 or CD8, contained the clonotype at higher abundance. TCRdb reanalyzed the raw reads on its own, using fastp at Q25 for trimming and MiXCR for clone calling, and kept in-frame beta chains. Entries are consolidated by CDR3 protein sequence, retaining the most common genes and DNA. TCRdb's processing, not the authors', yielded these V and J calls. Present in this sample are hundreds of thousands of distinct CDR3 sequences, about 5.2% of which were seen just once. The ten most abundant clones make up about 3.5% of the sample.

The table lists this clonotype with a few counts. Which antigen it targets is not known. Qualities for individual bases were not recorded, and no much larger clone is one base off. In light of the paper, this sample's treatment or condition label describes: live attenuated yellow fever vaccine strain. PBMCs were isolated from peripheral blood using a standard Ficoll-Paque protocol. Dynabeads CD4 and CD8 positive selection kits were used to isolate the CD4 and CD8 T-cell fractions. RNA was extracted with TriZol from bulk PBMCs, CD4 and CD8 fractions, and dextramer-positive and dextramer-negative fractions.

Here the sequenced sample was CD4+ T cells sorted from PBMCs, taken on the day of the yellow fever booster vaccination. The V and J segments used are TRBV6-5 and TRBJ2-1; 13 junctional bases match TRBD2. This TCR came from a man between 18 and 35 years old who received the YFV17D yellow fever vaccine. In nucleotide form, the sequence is TGTGCCAGCAAGGTCACCATTACTAGCGGGGGGGGAGATGAGCAGTTCTTC. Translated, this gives CASKVTITSGGGDEQFF.